This T cell receptor (beta chain) stems from a study of cytomegalovirus exposure and HLA in healthy donors (dated by TCRdb to 2015 to 2018). The study in broad terms: In an earlier analysis of some 550 of the donors, approximately 260 Gb of sequence data and 100 million or so unique TCR beta sequences from roughly 180 million T cells were reported. Roughly 300 gigabases of sequencing data and tens of millions of unique TCR sequences were included in an early release covering about 600 HLA-typed donors. Of the approximately 370 genotyped donors, 65% to 90% were placed in the genetic ancestry cluster associated with self-reported Caucasian donors. The aim of the study was to test whether cataloging public T cell receptors could identify signatures of past pathogen exposure. The study profiled the T cell repertoires of fewer than 850 subjects by immunosequencing and related them to cytomegalovirus serostatus. A separate validation cohort of roughly 130 different subjects was used in addition to the approximately 700-subject first cohort. To predict cytomegalovirus infection status, the study brought together high-throughput TCR immunosequencing, statistical association of individual TCRs with disease status, and machine learning. A later analysis re-examined previously published TCR beta repertoires from more than 550 donors and added high-resolution HLA genotyping to investigate patterns of TCR occurrence. The later analysis used no new phenotypic data to find candidate immune exposures, relying instead on TCR beta sequences and their occurrence across donors. An earlier analysis of 587 of the donors applied high-throughput TCR beta sequencing to assess whether each TCR beta V gene segment acted as functional or pseudogenic. Donor age, sex, ethnicity and CMV serostatus were compiled alongside the repertoire data. Genome-wide SNP genotypes for about three fifths of the roughly 670 donors were used in a later genetic analysis, which treated that subset as a discovery cohort. All discovery cohort repertoires had been generated on a single sequencing platform. Class I and class II HLA loci were covered by the typing at four-digit resolution. Typing coverage varied by locus: roughly 629-640 donors for A, B, C, DRB1 and DQB1; 522 for DQA1; about 590 for DPA1; fewer than 480 for DPB1. Because of strong linkage in the cohort, roughly five DR-DQ haplotypes were treated as single units for association and clustering. Among a few hundred genotyped donors of the cohort, an average of about 240,000 unique TCR beta nucleotide sequences were sequenced per donor, approximately 20% of them non-productive.

The cohort consisted of fewer than 700 healthy bone marrow donors. All cohort members were sampled while nominally healthy, although unrecorded immune exposures were likely present. The donor tested CMV seropositive, placing the donor among the 289 seropositive members of the cohort. A peripheral blood sample was collected from each donor, and TCR beta sequencing was performed on peripheral blood mononuclear cells. Genomic DNA was extracted from the blood cell samples with the Qiagen DNeasy Blood Extraction Kit. Concerning this clone: The clone's antigen remains unknown. Base-call qualities are not available, and no considerably larger clone is one nucleotide away.

The library was generated by the immunoSEQ multiplex PCR assay. A mixture of 60 forward primers for TCR Vbeta segments and 13 reverse primers for TCR Jbeta segments was used in the multiplex PCR. The CDR3 region of rearranged TCR beta genes was amplified from genomic DNA by a multiplex PCR assay. The Illumina HiSeq System was used to sequence the amplified TCR beta libraries as 87-base-pair reads. In the original analysis: A later analysis counted about 80 million unique TCR beta chains across the approximately 700 repertoires, and 9.5 million to 11 million of these chains were shared by at least two donors. A nearest-neighbor algorithm error-corrected the raw reads and collapsed the reads into unique sequences, merging closely related sequences to remove PCR and sequencing errors. V, D and J gene segments were assigned by aligning CDR3 sequences to IMGT reference sequences. For a sequence to be retained, a match of at least six nucleotides was required to both a V gene segment and a J gene segment. Rearrangements were classified as productive when the CDR3 lacked stop codons and remained in frame with V and J, and all other rearrangements were classified as non-productive. Following IMGT convention, CDR3 was defined as the stretch from the second conserved V-encoded cysteine to the conserved J-encoded phenylalanine. Sequences without an unambiguous match to a single V gene segment were excluded from the earlier analysis of 450 to 650 of the donors. In an earlier analysis of 587 of the donors, V segments were called functional above 56.7% productive rearrangements and were called segregating when the between-donor standard deviation exceeded 5%. A statistical classification framework was developed to diagnose cytomegalovirus status using the catalog of TCR beta chain sequences. V and J gene assignment, in a later analysis, came from comparing TCR nucleotide sequences with IMGT/GENE-DB human TR gene sequences. Using the TCRdist pipeline, a later analysis assigned CDR3 sequences along with most-parsimonious VDJ recombination scenarios. In a later analysis, each TCR beta chain was defined by its CDR3 amino acid sequence together with its V-gene family, and reads without a unique V-gene family were excluded. To address suspected cross-contamination and a sequencing artifact, a later analysis removed 450 to 700 highly shared, low-generation-probability nucleotide sequences. A later analysis calculated a clonal expansion index for each public chain from normalized within-repertoire ranks of inferred template counts. In a later analysis, generation probabilities were computed using a VDJ recombination model fitted to out-of-frame rearrangements, and the results were checked against IGoR. A later analysis scored TCR-TCR, TCR-HLA and TCR-CMV co-occurrence with hypergeometric tests, applying a repertoire-size bias correction to TCR pairs. In a later analysis, false discovery rates were estimated by permuting HLA or CMV assignments 20 times. A later analysis grouped co-occurring TCRs with DBSCAN, adding TCRdist sequence similarity when clustering within HLA-allele-positive subsets. Repertoires with fewer than 30,000 or more than 120,000 public chains were left out of co-occurrence clustering, as were about 5 repertoires with anomalous nucleotide sharing. This immuneACCESS table, as held by TCRdb, lists in-frame sequences with V and J called but not all clones. Of the missing ones, under half trace to an unresolved V gene in checked studies; the others have no known cause. The DNA gave D and trimming, while V, J and clone size come from that table. Within this sample are around 38,000 clones, with 60% to 70% of them counted one time only. The ten largest make up less than 20% of the sample.

The V end loses 2 bases and the J end loses 2 bases, and a stretch of 12 bases separates them. The germline V gene provides CDR1 MGHRA and CDR2 YSYEKL. The CDR3 sequence holds 16 residues, the cysteine and phenylalanine included. The kept DNA is CDR3 alone, 48 bases in frame from the first base. On the study overall, not on this receptor specifically: Compared with equally common non-associated chains, HLA-associated TCR beta chains in a later analysis were more clonally expanded and had lower generation probabilities. Roughly uniform sequencing depth across donors was assumed in presence/absence analyses, although this assumption may not hold. A later genetic analysis reported fewer N-insertions in productive TCRs among donors in an Asian-associated ancestry cluster than the roughly 700-donor mean. Specific HLA alleles were associated with over 15,000 TCR beta sequences at a false discovery rate of 0.05 in a later analysis. Over 15 rarely observed V segments, including chromosome 9 orphons, were excluded from the earlier analysis of approximately 500 of the donors because counts were too low. A later genetic analysis associated a missense DCLRE1C variant with V-gene and J-gene trimming of TCR beta chains, and an independent cohort replicated the association. In an earlier analysis of fewer than 700 of the donors, most TCR beta V segments appeared in productive rearrangements about 87% or about 30% of the time, broadly matching IMGT annotations. Most TCR sequences were observed very rarely across donors, whereas some public TCRs were present in many individuals. Some IMGT-functional V segments, including TRBV6-2 and TRBV6-3, could not be distinguished by the 87-base-pair reads and were therefore excluded. The only immune exposure information available for the cohort was CMV serostatus. The sequencing pipeline was judged likely to have produced a cluster of highly shared sequence variants as a technical artifact. A further reported finding was that TCR beta sequences accurately predicted the HLA-A and HLA-B alleles for most subjects in the first cohort. Linkage disequilibrium might explain the correlated functional status among segregating V segments, but an unknown experimental factor could not be ruled out. It was suggested by the authors that the approach could potentially be generalized to other disease states and immunological phenotypes. Strong co-occurrence of HLA alleles, especially DR and DQ, made assigning TCR associations to individual alleles difficult. HLA typing was unavailable for some donors at each locus, so association tests used only the typed subset. According to a later analysis, parvovirus B19, influenza, CMV and Epstein-Barr virus appeared linked to several top co-occurrence clusters. In the study, 150 to 200 TCR beta chains were listed as associated with cytomegalovirus. In a later analysis, the rate of TCR association differed among HLA loci, with DRB1 alleles having the most associated TCRs and HLA-C alleles having the fewest. Three of the identified cytomegalovirus-associated TCR beta chains were confirmed in vitro to be specific for cytomegalovirus antigens. Only TCR beta chains were sequenced in this cohort, and the absence of alpha or paired-chain data limited detectable features. According to a later analysis, most CMV-associated TCR beta chains appeared to be HLA-restricted, and the HLA associations seemed to be driven largely by CMV exposure. Cytomegalovirus status was reported to be diagnosed by the classifier with high specificity and sensitivity in both the original and validation cohorts.

The clonotype comes from a man aged 45-60 years in good health and CMV-seropositive. Material: PBMCs. The chain was built from TRBV4-1 and TRBJ1-4; the D gene identity is not certain. CDR3 sequence: CASSQPTAGTNEKLFF. The bases are TGCGCCAGCAGCCAACCTACAGCGGGGACTAATGAAAAACTGTTTTTT.